The 5 T cell receptor beta chains presented below share a single source sample, sequenced in a study of neurological immune-mediated disorders. TCRdb reanalysed the 5' RACE reads using MiXCR and keeps one entry per CDR3 protein. The sample contains about 66,000 distinct CDR3 sequences, roughly 3.9% of which appear only once. Material: PBMCs. These receptors originate from a man aged 30 to 45 with multiple sclerosis.

The chain carries TRBV4-1 and TRBJ2-7, with no clear D. This CDR3 is built from 14 residues. Germline V lookup: CDR1 MGHRA, CDR2 YSYEKL. The ends were cut back, 3 bases at V and 3 bases at J, with 12 bases in the middle. CDR3 sequence (DNA): TGCGCCAGCAGCCATTCCCCAATTCTCTACGAGCAGTACTTC. It yields the protein CASSHSPILYEQYF.

The sample holds many counts of this clonotype. CDR3 nucleotides: TGTGCCAGCAGCCCTGGACTAGCGCCAGATACGCAGTATTTT. It yields the protein CASSPGLAPDTQYF. The chain recombines TRBV7-9 with TRBJ2-3, with 9 bases fitting TRBD2. Germline V gene data show CDR1 as SEHNR and CDR2 as FQNEAQ (reference sequence). The CDR3 runs 14 residues. Trimming cost V 5 bases and J 4 bases; bases outside gene matches: 4.

This clonotype was counted at least ten times. V gene TRBV6-6 combines with J gene TRBJ1-2; no definite D call. Trimming removed 6 bases at V and 2 bases at J, with 13 bases between. This CDR3 is built from 14 residues. Germline CDR1 reads MNHNY; CDR2 reads SVGAGI (reference sequence). CDR3 nucleotide sequence: TGTGCCAGCAGGGTGGGGTTACAGAACTATGGCTACACCTTC. Encoded protein: CASRVGLQNYGYTF.

This clonotype was counted many times. CDR3 DNA: TGTGCCAGCATGGGGTACAACACTGAAGCTTTCTTT. Translated: CASMGYNTEAFF. V is TRBV3-1 and J is TRBJ1-1; D uncertain. The V and J ends lost 7 bases and 2 bases respectively, with 8 bases between them. The germline gives CDR1 LGHDT, CDR2 YNNKEL (reference sequence). The CDR3 is 12 amino acids.

This clonotype was seen repeatedly, ten times or more. The rearrangement uses TRBV5-6 and TRBJ2-7, with 7 nucleotides matching TRBD1. CDR3 length equals 16 residues. Unmatched junction bases numbered 12, after V lost 5 bases and J lost 1 base. Germline V gene lookup returns CDR1 SGHDT and CDR2 YYEEEE. The CDR3 protein is CASSKPDRLISYEQYF. The CDR3 nucleotides are TGTGCCAGCAGTAAACCGGACAGGCTCATTTCCTACGAGCAGTACTTC.